This TCR beta chain emerged from a study of monozygotic twins with inflammatory bowel disease. Blood (less than 2.6 ml) was collected from every donor individually. Every TCR library used approximately 3,200 ng of total RNA. UMIs incorporating a 6-nucleotide sample barcode were appended by means of template switching. TCRdb reprocessed the 5' RACE reads and stores each CDR3 protein as one record, lacking DNA. This sample's clone table lists hundreds of thousands of distinct CDR3 sequences. Per germline, CDR1 MGHDK and CDR2 SYGVNS. The CDR3 contains 15 residues. In the case of this clonotype: Its antigen is undetermined.

General study findings and limits: Whereas healthy co-twins had higher TCRbeta diversity (inverse Simpson), IBD patients had lower diversity.

The receptor comes from a human donor with ulcerative colitis or Crohn's disease, or a healthy co-twin of an affected twin (not recorded which). The sequenced material came from blood. The V and J genes are TRBV25-1 and TRBJ2-6; TCRdb outputs TRBD1, but without DNA this stays unchecked. The CDR3 region is CASSDPFSGANVLTF.